This TCR beta chain was captured by sequencing in a study of shared T cell receptors in the human thymus. Germline CDR1 reads LGHNT; CDR2 reads FRNRAP. V was pared by 5 bases and J by 4 bases, with 5 bases of the junction left unmatched. CDR3 size: 15 residues. Only in-frame clones appear in the TCRdb table, and some are missing; sequencing was by immunoSEQ multiplex PCR. The sample includes over 450,000 clones, around 78% of them seen just once. This same sample was also part of a study on human thymus T cells. That publication notes: There appeared to be biased usage of V and J genes in thymic and blood repertoires.

Sequencing was done on a sample of thymocytes. This clonotype originated in a boy younger than two with a congenital heart defect. The V and J genes are TRBV12-5 and TRBJ2-1; 10 nucleotides agree with TRBD1. As DNA, the CDR3 is TGTGCTAGTGGTCCACGACAGGGGGCTTACAATGAGCAGTTCTTC. Its translation: CASGPRQGAYNEQFF.